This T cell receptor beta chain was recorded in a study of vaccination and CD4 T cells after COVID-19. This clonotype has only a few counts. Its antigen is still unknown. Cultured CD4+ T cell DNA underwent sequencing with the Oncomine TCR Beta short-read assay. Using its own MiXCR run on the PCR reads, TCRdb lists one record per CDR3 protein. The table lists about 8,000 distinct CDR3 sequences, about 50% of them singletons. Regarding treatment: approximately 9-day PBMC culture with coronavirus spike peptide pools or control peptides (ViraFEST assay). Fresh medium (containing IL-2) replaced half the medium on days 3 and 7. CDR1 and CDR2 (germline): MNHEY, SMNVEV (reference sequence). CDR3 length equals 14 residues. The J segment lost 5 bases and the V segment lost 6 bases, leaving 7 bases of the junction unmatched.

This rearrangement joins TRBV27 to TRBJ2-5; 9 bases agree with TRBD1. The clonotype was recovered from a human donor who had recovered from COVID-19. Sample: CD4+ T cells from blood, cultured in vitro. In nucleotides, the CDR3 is TGTGCCAGCAGCCTACAGGGGGCGCCCGAGACCCAGTACTTC. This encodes CASSLQGAPETQYF.